The clone carrying this T cell receptor (beta chain) was counted a few times. The target antigen is unknown. TCR alpha and beta CDR3 regions were amplified from RNA using iRepertoire nested multiplex PCR. TCRdb itself ran the multiplex PCR reads through MiXCR, one entry per CDR3 protein. The table has about 110,000 distinct CDR3 sequences, under 30% seen once; the top ten hold 30% to 35%. The data were obtained in a study of glioma-infiltrating T cells. Trimming took off 3 bases at V and 1 base at J, with 13 bases between the two ends. CDR3 length equals 15 residues. Per germline, CDR1 SGHRS and CDR2 YFSETQ. General study results and limits: Only very few CDR3 sequences appeared in both tissue and blood. Above-expected tissue-blood divergence occurred in all gliomas, most in low-grade ones.

This chain connects TRBV5-1 to TRBJ1-1, with a tentative D call TRBD1 (5 bases). The sequenced sample was glioma tissue, nonneoplastic brain tissue, or PBMCs (not recorded which). The source of this sequence is a human donor with low-grade glioma or glioblastoma, undergoing nonglioma brain surgery, or in good health (not recorded which). The DNA of the CDR3 is TGCGCCAGCAGCTCCGCCGGGACGGAGAACACTGAAGCTTTCTTT. This sequence encodes CASSSAGTENTEAFF.